This is a list of T cell receptor beta chains from one sample in a study of cytomegalovirus exposure and HLA in healthy donors. Method: immunoSEQ multiplex PCR; TCRdb's copy keeps in-frame clones and lacks some. The data hold around 85,000 clones, with about 82% observed a single time. Sequenced material: PBMCs. These receptors came from a man aged 25-45 years in good health and CMV-seronegative. Each CDR3 is given with its conserved first and last residue. A D gene is named only where the DNA matches it firmly. The size of a clone is reported for some rows only, either as once, few or many, or as a class for expanded clones.

j_call	v_call	clone_size	d_call	cdr3_nt	cdr3_aa
TRBJ2-7	TRBV27	.	TRBD2	TGTGCCAGCAGTTTAACGCGCCGGGAGGGCGGAACTTACGAGCAGTACTTC	CASSLTRREGGTYEQYF
TRBJ2-6	TRBV30	.	.	TGTGCCTGGAGCGTAACGGCGGGGTCTGGGGCCAACGTCCTGACTTTC	CAWSVTAGSGANVLTF
TRBJ1-1	TRBV6-1	.	.	TGTGCCAGCAGTGAACGGGGGTACACTGAAGCTTTCTTT	CASSERGYTEAFF
TRBJ2-6	TRBV10-3	once	.	TGTGCCATCCCCCGCTCGGGGATCTCTGGGGCCAACGTCCTGACTTTC	CAIPRSGISGANVLTF
TRBJ2-5	TRBV6-1	.	TRBD1	TGTGCCGGGGGACAGGAATGGATTACCCAGTACTTC	CAGGQEWITQYF
TRBJ1-5	TRBV5-1	.	TRBD1	TGCGCCAGCTCTCCGGGACAGGGGGGCCAGCCCCAGCATTTT	CASSPGQGGQPQHF
TRBJ2-1	TRBV9	once	TRBD2	TGTGCCAGCAGCCCTTTGGGGACGGGGGGGCGAAATGAGCAGTTCTTC	CASSPLGTGGRNEQFF
TRBJ2-7	TRBV1	.	.	TGCACCAGCAGCCAAGATCTTGAGGACACCTACGAGCAGTACTTC	CTSSQDLEDTYEQYF
TRBJ2-7	TRBV11-2	.	TRBD1	TGTGCCAGCAACGGGGTGGGACAGGGAACCTACGAGCAGTACTTC	CASNGVGQGTYEQYF
TRBJ2-3	TRBV10-1	once	TRBD2	TGCGCCAGCAGTCTCGTGGCTAGCGGTAGCACAGATACGCAGTATTTT	CASSLVASGSTDTQYF
TRBJ1-5	TRBV7-9	.	.	TGTGCCACTCAGGGTGATGGCAATCAGCCCCAGCATTTT	CATQGDGNQPQHF
TRBJ1-1	TRBV28	.	.	TGTGCCAGCAGTTTTACAGGCACTGAAGCTTTCTTT	CASSFTGTEAFF
TRBJ2-7	TRBV4-2	once	.	TGTGCCAGCAGCCGCCTGAACTCTATACCCCTCTACGAGCAGTACTTC	CASSRLNSIPLYEQYF
TRBJ2-5	TRBV5-8	.	TRBD1	TGTGCCAGCAGCTTCACACAGGGGGCTGGAGAGACCCAGTACTTC	CASSFTQGAGETQYF
TRBJ1-1	TRBV29-1	.	.	TGCAGCGTTGACCCCTGGGCCCGCAGACATAGGGAAGCTTTCTTT	CSVDPWARRHREAFF
TRBJ2-7	TRBV18	.	.	TGTGCCAGCTCACCAAACTACTCCTACGAGCAGTACTTC	CASSPNYSYEQYF
TRBJ1-2	TRBV29-1	.	TRBD1	TGCAGCGTTGACGACAGGGGCCCATATGGCTACACCTTC	CSVDDRGPYGYTF
TRBJ1-5	TRBV5-8	.	TRBD1	TGTGCCAGCAGCCCGGGGACAGGGGAACAGCCCCAGCATTTT	CASSPGTGEQPQHF
TRBJ1-1	TRBV11-1	.	.	TGTGCCAGCAGCCCATACAGGGACACTGAAGCTTTCTTT	CASSPYRDTEAFF
TRBJ2-5	TRBV25-1	.	.	TGTGCCAGCAGTGTTCAGGGAGGACAAGAGACCCAGTACTTC	CASSVQGGQETQYF
TRBJ1-1	TRBV27	.	.	TGTGCCAGCAGCTCTCCAAGGGGGAATGCTTTCTTT	CASSSPRGNAFF
TRBJ1-2	TRBV2	.	.	TGTGCCAGCAGTGAGCAACCTCAGTATAACTATGGCTACACCTTC	CASSEQPQYNYGYTF
TRBJ2-1	TRBV7-2	.	.	TGTGCCAGCAGCTTTAGGGGGGGGTCCTACAATGAGCAGTTCTTC	CASSFRGGSYNEQFF
TRBJ1-1	TRBV4-1	.	.	TGCGCCAGCAGTGACGGAGTAGTTGAAGCTTTCTTT	CASSDGVVEAFF
TRBJ2-7	TRBV7-6	.	.	TGTGCCAGCAGCTTACAGGGGTCGACCTACGAGCAGTACTTC	CASSLQGSTYEQYF
TRBJ1-5	TRBV19	once	.	TGTGCCAGTAGTATATCTGGGCAGGGTAATCAGCCCCAGCATTTT	CASSISGQGNQPQHF
TRBJ2-7	TRBV10-1	.	.	TGCGCCAGCAGTGAGTCTCGTTGGAAACTGGGACACCGACCCCACGAGCAGTACTTC	CASSESRWKLGHRPHEQYF
TRBJ1-3	TRBV5-1	.	TRBD1	TGCGCCAGCAGCTTGTGGGGGGACAGGGGCATCTCTGGAAACACCATATATTTT	CASSLWGDRGISGNTIYF
TRBJ1-5	TRBV28	.	.	TGTGCCAGCAGTTTGGAGCAGGGGATGGGCAATCAGCCCCAGCATTTT	CASSLEQGMGNQPQHF